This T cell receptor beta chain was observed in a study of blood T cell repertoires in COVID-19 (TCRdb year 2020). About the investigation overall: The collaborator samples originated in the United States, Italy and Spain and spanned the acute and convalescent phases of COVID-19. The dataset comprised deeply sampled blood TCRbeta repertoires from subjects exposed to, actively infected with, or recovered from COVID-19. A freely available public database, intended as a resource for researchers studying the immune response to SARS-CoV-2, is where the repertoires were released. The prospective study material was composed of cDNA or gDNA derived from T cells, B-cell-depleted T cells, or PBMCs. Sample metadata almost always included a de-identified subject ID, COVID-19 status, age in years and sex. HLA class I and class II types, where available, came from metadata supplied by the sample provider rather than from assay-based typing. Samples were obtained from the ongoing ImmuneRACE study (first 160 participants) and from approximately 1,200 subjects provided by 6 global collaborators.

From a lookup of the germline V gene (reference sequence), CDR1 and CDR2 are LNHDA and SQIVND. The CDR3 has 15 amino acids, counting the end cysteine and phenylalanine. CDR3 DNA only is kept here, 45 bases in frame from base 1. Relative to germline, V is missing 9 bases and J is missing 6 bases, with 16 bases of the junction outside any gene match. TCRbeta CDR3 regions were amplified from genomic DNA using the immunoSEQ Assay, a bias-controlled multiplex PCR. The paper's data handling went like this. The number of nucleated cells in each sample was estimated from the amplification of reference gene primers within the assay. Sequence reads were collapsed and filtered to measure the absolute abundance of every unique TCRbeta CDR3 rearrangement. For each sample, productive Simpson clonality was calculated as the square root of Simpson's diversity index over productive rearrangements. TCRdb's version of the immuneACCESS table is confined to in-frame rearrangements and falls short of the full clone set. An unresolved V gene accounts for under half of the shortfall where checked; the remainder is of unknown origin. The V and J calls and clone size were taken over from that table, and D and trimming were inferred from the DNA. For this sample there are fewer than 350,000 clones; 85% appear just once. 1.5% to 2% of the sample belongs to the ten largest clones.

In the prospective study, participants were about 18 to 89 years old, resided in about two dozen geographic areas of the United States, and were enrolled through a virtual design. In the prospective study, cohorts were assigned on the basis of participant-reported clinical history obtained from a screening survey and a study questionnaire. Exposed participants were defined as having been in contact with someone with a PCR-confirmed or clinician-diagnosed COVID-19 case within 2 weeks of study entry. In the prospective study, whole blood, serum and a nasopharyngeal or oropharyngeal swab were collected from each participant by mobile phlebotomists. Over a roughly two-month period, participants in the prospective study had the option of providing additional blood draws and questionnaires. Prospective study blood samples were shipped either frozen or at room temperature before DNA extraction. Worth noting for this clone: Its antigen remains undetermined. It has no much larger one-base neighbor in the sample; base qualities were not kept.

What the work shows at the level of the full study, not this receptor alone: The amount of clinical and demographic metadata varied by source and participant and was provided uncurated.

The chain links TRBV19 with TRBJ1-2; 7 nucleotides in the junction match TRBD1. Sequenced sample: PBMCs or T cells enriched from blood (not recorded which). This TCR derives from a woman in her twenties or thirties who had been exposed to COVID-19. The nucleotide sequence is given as TGTGCCAGCACCCCCGGGGACAGTCGGGCGAATGGCTACACCTTC. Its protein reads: CASTPGDSRANGYTF.